These 24 T cell receptor beta chains were all obtained from the same sample, sequenced in a study of shared clonotypes between healthy human individuals. The repertoire was sequenced with immunoSEQ multiplex PCR; TCRdb's copy has only in-frame clones and lacks some. The sample carries about a million clones, 75% recorded once. What was sequenced was memory CD4+ T cells sorted from blood. Stated subset: CD45RA-negative fraction. These receptors were collected from a man aged 18 to 30 in good health.

V and J are TRBV4-3 and TRBJ2-7, with TRBD2 matching 9 bases. V shed 0 bases and J 5 bases; nucleotides not matched to a gene: 5. There are 15 residues in the CDR3. CDR1 LGHNA and CDR2 YSLEER come from the germline V gene. CDR3 sequence (DNA): TGCGCCAGCAGCCAAGATCTAGCGGGACGTAACGAGCAGTACTTC. Its translation: CASSQDLAGRNEQYF.

About this clone: The same CDR3 is also encoded by other DNA sequences in this sample. This chain uses TRBV10-3 with TRBJ2-7; D is uncertain. CDR1 is ENHRY, CDR2 SYGVKD, per germline. The length of the CDR3 is 11 residues. V was pared by 0 bases and J by 7 bases, with 4 bases between. This chain's CDR3 is CAISESWEQYF. In nucleotides, the CDR3 is TGTGCCATCAGTGAGTCGTGGGAGCAGTACTTC.

The chain combines TRBV7-9 with TRBJ2-7, with 7 positions matching TRBD1. The CDR3 is made up of 15 amino acids. The ends lost 1 base at V and 4 bases at J; junction bases unmatched: 7. Germline V gene sequence: CDR1 SEHNR, CDR2 FQNEAQ (reference sequence). CDR3 sequence reads: CASSLVAGGIYEQYF. In nucleotides, the CDR3 is TGTGCCAGCAGCTTAGTGGCAGGGGGAATATACGAGCAGTACTTC.

The chain is built from TRBV6-1 and TRBJ1-5; D is unclear. Looked up from germline, CDR1 is MNHNS and CDR2 is SASEGT. Trimming removed 1 base from V and 6 bases from J, with 7 bases in between. The CDR3 is 13 residues long. CDR3 sequence: CASSEGHRQPQHF. Here the CDR3 DNA reads TGTGCCAGCAGTGAAGGGCACCGTCAGCCCCAGCATTTT.

The genes are TRBV15 and TRBJ2-7; D might be TRBD1 or TRBD2, each matching 5 bases. The CDR3 covers 15 residues. Trimming stripped 0 bases from V and 6 bases from J, with 15 bases between. The germline V gene has CDR1 LNHNV and CDR2 YYDKDF (reference sequence). CDR3 sequence (DNA): TGTGCCACCAGCAGAGATTGGATTGAGGGGCGCGAGCAGTACTTC. Protein: CATSRDWIEGREQYF.

This clone was seen a single time. The chain employs TRBV9 and TRBJ2-7, with 10 bases aligning to TRBD2. Germline loops: CDR1 SGDLS, CDR2 YYNGEE. The CDR3 is 16 amino acids. V was pared by 4 bases and J by 0 bases, with 7 bases of the junction left unmatched. The DNA of the CDR3 is TGTGCCAGCAGCCTCTCGCCTAGCGGGGGCTCCTACGAGCAGTACTTC. It is translated as CASSLSPSGGSYEQYF.

This clone turned up a few times. The rearrangement joins TRBV6-8 to TRBJ1-3; no firm D call. The CDR3 has 14 residues. Germline V gene data show CDR1 as MNHGY and CDR2 as SAAAGT. V was clipped by 4 bases and J by 3 bases, with 10 bases between them. CDR3 DNA: TGTGCCAGCAGTTTACAAGGGAATGGAAACACCATATATTTT. Translating it yields CASSLQGNGNTIYF.

This chain joins TRBV5-1 and TRBJ1-1; TRBD1 matches 7 bases. V trimming: 0 bases; J trimming: 4 bases; junction bases outside the gene matches: 6. Looked up from germline, CDR1 is SGHRS and CDR2 is YFSETQ. CDR3 size: 15 residues. The CDR3 nucleotides read TGCGCCAGCAGCTTGGTGGGGACAGTGGGCACTGAAGCTTTCTTT. This gives the protein CASSLVGTVGTEAFF.

CDR3 residues: CASSDALGGLAGVDGELFF. The CDR3 DNA reads as TGTGCCAGCAGTGATGCACTTGGCGGACTAGCGGGAGTCGACGGGGAGCTGTTTTTT. The V call is TRBV6-1, the J call TRBJ2-2, with 13 nucleotides matching TRBD2. This CDR3 comprises 19 residues. CDR1 and CDR2 from the germline V gene are MNHNS and SASEGT. V trimming: 3 bases; J trimming: 7 bases; junction bases outside the gene matches: 14.

The gene calls are TRBV7-6 and TRBJ2-2; TRBD1 aligns across 8 bases. Germline CDR1 and CDR2: SGHVS and FNYEAQ. V shed 5 bases and J 4 bases; nucleotides not matched to a gene: 6. The CDR3 sequence is 15 residues long. CDR3 coding DNA: TGTGCCAGCAGCGCCCGGGACAGGAGCACCGGGGAGCTGTTTTTT. Translation: CASSARDRSTGELFF.

The rearrangement uses TRBV19 and TRBJ1-5; the D is unclear. The CDR3 covers 13 residues. Trimming stripped 7 bases from V and 0 bases from J, with 7 bases between. CDR1 is LNHDA and CDR2 is SQIVND in the germline V gene (reference sequence). The CDR3 region has the DNA TGTGCCAGTAAGACGAATAGCAATCAGCCCCAGCATTTT. It is translated as CASKTNSNQPQHF.

This clone appeared once. The chain recombines TRBV19 with TRBJ2-6; D is tentatively TRBD1 or TRBD2 (5 bases each). V was clipped by 1 base and J by 0 bases, with 13 bases between them. The CDR3 is made up of 18 amino acids. The germline CDR1 and CDR2 sequences are LNHDA and SQIVND (reference sequence). DNA for the CDR3: TGTGCCAGTAGTATAGGTTCCCATGGGGGCTCTGGGGCCAACGTCCTGACTTTC. As protein: CASSIGSHGGSGANVLTF.

The chain combines TRBV30 with TRBJ2-3; D is tentatively TRBD1 or TRBD2 (5 bases each). This CDR3 contains 14 residues. Germline V gene data show CDR1 as GTSNPN and CDR2 as SVGIG (reference sequence). V gave up 0 bases and J gave up 0 bases, with 7 bases separating them. CDR3 in amino acids: CAWSVGVSTDTQYF. CDR3 sequence (DNA): TGTGCCTGGAGTGTGGGGGTAAGCACAGATACGCAGTATTTT.

As regards this clone: A far larger clone is a single base away, which makes a read error likely. The chain couples TRBV5-5 to TRBJ1-2; D perhaps matches TRBD1 (5 bases). The CDR3 runs 13 residues. V was clipped by 0 bases and J by 2 bases, with 5 bases between them. Germline assignment: CDR1 SGHKS and CDR2 YYEKEE (reference sequence). The CDR3 nucleotides are TGTGCCAGCAGCTTGGGACAGAACTATGGCTACACCTTC. Amino acid sequence: CASSLGQNYGYTF.

This chain connects TRBV11-2 to TRBJ1-2; 10 bases align to TRBD1. CDR1 is SGHAT and CDR2 is FQNNGV in the germline V gene. The CDR3 consists of 15 residues. V shed 3 bases, J shed 4 bases, and the junction held 5 bases outside the gene matches. CDR3 bases: TGTGCCAGCAGCTTGACAGGGGGCACTATCTATGGCTACACCTTC. It is translated as CASSLTGGTIYGYTF.

The V and J genes are TRBV2 and TRBJ1-4, with 10 bases aligning to TRBD1. This CDR3 region has 16 residues. J gave up 6 bases and V 4 bases, and 8 bases lay outside the gene matches. CDR1 is SNHLY, CDR2 FYNNEI, per germline. The CDR3: CASSADRGPTHEKLFF. The CDR3 bases are TGTGCCAGCAGTGCAGACAGGGGGCCTACTCATGAAAAACTGTTTTTT.

The sample holds a few counts of this clone. This chain connects TRBV5-1 to TRBJ2-4; tentative D call: TRBD1 (6 bases). V was trimmed by 3 bases and J by 0 bases, leaving 22 bases between them. The CDR3 consists of 19 residues. In germline, CDR1 is SGHRS, CDR2 YFSETQ. The CDR3 sequence is CASSSWTEGSFLAKNIQYF. The CDR3, as DNA: TGCGCCAGCAGCTCTTGGACAGAAGGGAGCTTCTTAGCCAAAAACATTCAGTACTTC.

This chain connects TRBV29-1 to TRBJ2-5, with D unresolved. V was clipped by 8 bases and J by 4 bases, with 17 bases between them. Germline V gene sequence: CDR1 SQVTM, CDR2 ANQGSEA. The CDR3 consists of 13 residues. The CDR3 DNA reads TGCAGCTTAAGGGATAGGGCTGGAGAGACCCAGTACTTC. Protein sequence: CSLRDRAGETQYF.

The rearrangement links TRBV29-1 to TRBJ2-7; 7 positions match TRBD1. The germline CDR1 and CDR2 sequences are SQVTM and ANQGSEA. J was trimmed by 3 bases and V by 7 bases; bases with no gene match: 6. The CDR3 spans 12 residues. The CDR3 protein is CSERTGRYEQYF. DNA of the CDR3: TGCAGCGAGAGGACAGGACGCTACGAGCAGTACTTC.

This clone was counted many times. The chain has TRBV19 and TRBJ2-6; no firm D call. Germline V gene sequence: CDR1 LNHDA, CDR2 SQIVND (reference sequence). The CDR3 is made up of 15 amino acids. Deletions cut 7 bases from V and 2 bases from J, with 12 bases between. The chain's CDR3 is CASNNDIAGANVLTF. As DNA, the CDR3 is TGTGCCAGTAACAACGACATAGCTGGGGCCAACGTCCTGACTTTC. Based on the CDR3 plus reference TRBV19 and TRBJ2-6, the full variable domain is DGGITQSPKYLFRKEGQNVTLSCEQNLNHDAMYWYRQDPGQGLRLIYYSQIVNDFQKGDIAEGYSVSREKKESFPLTVTSAQKNPTAFYLCASNNDIAGANVLTFGAGSRLTVL.

As DNA, the CDR3 is TGTGCCAGCAGCTTGAACGGTGTCATGTCACCCCTCCACTTT. Amino acid sequence: CASSLNGVMSPLHF. This chain connects TRBV5-4 to TRBJ1-6; D remains unclear. V was cut by 1 base and J by 10 bases, with 12 bases left in between. The CDR3 is made up of 14 amino acids. Per germline, CDR1 SGHNT and CDR2 YYREEE (reference sequence).

The chain couples TRBV6-5 to TRBJ2-7; 10 bases are a match to TRBD1. The V gene end was trimmed by 2 bases and the J gene end by 3 bases; junction bases not matched to a gene: 1. The CDR3 covers 14 residues. Germline CDR1 MNHEY, CDR2 SVGAGI. This CDR3 is CASSYRDRGYEQYF. The DNA for the CDR3 is TGTGCCAGCAGTTACCGGGACAGGGGCTACGAGCAGTACTTC.

The chain uses TRBV11-2 and TRBJ1-6; D unclear. V gave up 2 bases and J gave up 11 bases, with 13 bases separating them. Germline lookup yields CDR1 SGHAT and CDR2 FQNNGV. The CDR3 length is 14 residues. The CDR3 DNA sequence: TGTGCCAGCAGCTTATTACACGGTGAAACACCCCTCCACTTT. Translated: CASSLLHGETPLHF.

This sequence joins TRBV7-9 and TRBJ1-4, with no clear D. Trimming pared 4 bases from V and 8 bases from J, leaving 17 bases between. The germline CDR1 and CDR2 sequences are SEHNR and FQNEAQ (reference sequence). The CDR3 runs 15 residues. The CDR3 DNA sequence: TGTGCCAGCAGCTCGAACTCGGGCCTCGGGGAAAAACTGTTTTTT. Translated, it gives CASSSNSGLGEKLFF. Filled out from reference TRBV7-9 and TRBJ1-4, the complete variable domain reads DTGVSQNPRHKITKRGQNVTFRCDPISEHNRLYWYRQTLGQGPEFLTYFQNEAQLEKSRLLSDRFSAERPKGSFSTLEIQRTEQGDSAMYLCASSSNSGLGEKLFFGSGTQLSVL.